Below are 27 T cell receptor beta chains sequenced from a single sample in a study of T cell changes during pregnancy in multiple sclerosis. Method: immunoSEQ multiplex PCR; TCRdb's copy keeps in-frame clones and lacks some. The sample lists some 29,000 clones, roughly nine tenths occurring once. This specimen was CD8+ T cells from peripheral blood mononuclear cells, taken in the third trimester of pregnancy. The receptors here all came from a female donor with multiple sclerosis, enrolled in a pregnancy study.

The chain carries TRBV25-1 and TRBJ2-1; 9 positions agree with TRBD1. The CDR3 covers 15 residues. From germline, CDR1 is MGHDK and CDR2 SYGVNS. J was trimmed by 8 bases and V by 4 bases; bases with no gene match: 9. CDR3 in DNA: TGTGCCAGCAGTGCTCCGGACAGGGGATGGTATGAGCAGTTCTTC. Translation gives CASSAPDRGWYEQFF.

A remark on this clone: This CDR3 is also generated by other DNA sequences in the sample. The rearrangement links TRBV5-1 to TRBJ2-7, with TRBD1 identical over 7 bases. Germline CDR1 reads SGHRS; CDR2 reads YFSETQ. V gave up 1 base and J gave up 1 base; unmatched junction bases: 2. This CDR3 is 14 amino acids long. The CDR3 nucleotides are TGCGCCAGCAGCTTGACGGGACAGTCCTACGAGCAGTACTTC. This sequence encodes CASSLTGQSYEQYF.

J is TRBJ1-3 and V is TRBV9; TRBD1 aligns across 9 bases. The V and J ends lost 4 bases and 5 bases, in that order; junction bases with no gene match: 4. The germline gives CDR1 SGDLS, CDR2 YYNGEE. There are 14 residues in the CDR3. CDR3 protein: CASSTGTGRNTIYF. CDR3 bases: TGTGCCAGCAGCACCGGGACAGGGAGAAACACCATATATTTT.

The genes are TRBV30 and TRBJ1-1; D possibly corresponds to TRBD1 (6 bases). Germline V gene lookup returns CDR1 GTSNPN and CDR2 SVGIG (reference sequence). Trimming pared 3 bases from V and 0 bases from J, leaving 17 bases between. The CDR3 length is 16 residues. The CDR3: CAWRPLRGGLNTEAFF. For the CDR3, the DNA is TGTGCCTGGAGGCCGTTGAGGGGGGGCCTGAACACTGAAGCTTTCTTT.

The genes are TRBV9 and TRBJ2-1; 10 positions match TRBD2. CDR1 and CDR2 (germline): SGDLS, YYNGEE. CDR3 length: 15 amino acids. The V and J ends lost 4 bases and 8 bases, in that order; junction bases with no gene match: 9. The CDR3 bases are TGTGCCAGCAGCCACCCTAGCGGGGGAGCGGATGAGCAGTTCTTC. The encoded protein is CASSHPSGGADEQFF.

The rearrangement joins TRBV7-9 to TRBJ1-4; a weak D match, TRBD1 (6 bases). V lost 4 bases to trimming and J lost 1 base, with 16 bases between them. Germline values: CDR1 SEHNR, CDR2 FQNEAQ (reference sequence). CDR3 length: 17 residues. The CDR3 reads CASSSEGGIETNEKLFF. The CDR3 DNA reads TGTGCCAGCAGCTCCGAGGGGGGGATCGAAACTAATGAAAAACTGTTTTTT.

The chain has TRBV19 and TRBJ1-1; D is ambiguous. V was pared by 3 bases and J by 5 bases, with 13 bases between. The CDR3 spans 14 residues. Germline lookup yields CDR1 LNHDA and CDR2 SQIVND (reference sequence). CDR3 coding DNA: TGTGCCAGTAGTATTCCGGGAGGACGGACTGAAGCTTTCTTT. As protein: CASSIPGGRTEAFF.

The J gene is TRBJ1-2, the V gene TRBV5-1, with D uncertain. V was shortened by 4 bases and J by 2 bases, with 12 bases between the two germline ends. Germline-derived CDR1 and CDR2 are SGHRS and YFSETQ. This CDR3 contains 14 residues. CDR3 bases: TGCGCCAGCAGCAACCCGACGGGGAACTATGGCTACACCTTC. Translating it yields CASSNPTGNYGYTF.

The table lists this clone with a count of one. The chain combines TRBV27 with TRBJ2-5, with 11 positions matching TRBD2. This CDR3 is 15 amino acids long. The V and J ends lost 4 bases and 5 bases, in that order; junction bases with no gene match: 6. Germline CDR1 is MNHEY and CDR2 is SMNVEV (reference sequence). The CDR3 nucleotides are TGTGCCAGCAGTTGGATAGCGGGGGGGGCGGAGACCCAGTACTTC. As protein: CASSWIAGGAETQYF.

This clone was seen once. The chain has TRBV9 and TRBJ2-3, with a possible D match to TRBD1 (5 bases). The CDR3 is 14 amino acids. Germline V gene lookup returns CDR1 SGDLS and CDR2 YYNGEE. The V and J ends lost 0 bases and 2 bases respectively, with 7 bases between them. The CDR3 here is CASSVGGHTDTQYF. The CDR3 coding sequence is TGTGCCAGCAGCGTAGGGGGCCACACAGATACGCAGTATTTT.

The rearrangement joins TRBV7-2 to TRBJ2-5; 9 bases line up with TRBD2. Germline CDR1 SGHTA, CDR2 FQGNSA. The CDR3 has 17 residues. V was clipped by 2 bases and J by 5 bases; unmatched bases: 12. CDR3 residues: CASSLSGPRGRGETQYF. CDR3 DNA sequence: TGTGCCAGCAGCTTATCCGGACCCCGCGGGAGGGGGGAGACCCAGTACTTC. Filled out from reference TRBV7-2 and TRBJ2-5, the complete variable domain reads GAGVSQSPSNKVTEKGKDVELRCDPISGHTALYWYRQSLGQGLEFLIYFQGNSAPDKSGLPSDRFSAERTGGSVSTLTIQRTQQEDSAVYLCASSLSGPRGRGETQYFGPGTRLLVL.

The V gene is TRBV27, the J gene TRBJ2-4; TRBD1 agrees at 8 bases. This CDR3 has 12 amino acids. Germline V gene sequence: CDR1 MNHEY, CDR2 SMNVEV (reference sequence). With V trimmed by 4 bases and J by 9 bases, 2 bases remained unmatched. The DNA of the CDR3 is TGTGCCAGCAGTTCGGACAGGGCCATTCAGTACTTC. Its translation is CASSSDRAIQYF.

The chain uses TRBV6-5 and TRBJ2-2; maybe TRBD2 (6 bases). The CDR3 has 15 residues. The V end was cut by 0 bases, the J end by 4 bases, with 9 bases between. Per the germline V gene, CDR1 is MNHEY and CDR2 is SVGAGI. As DNA, the CDR3 is TGTGCCAGCAGTTACTCGGGGGGATTCACCGGGGAGCTGTTTTTT. It codes for CASSYSGGFTGELFF.

V usage is TRBV4-1 and J usage is TRBJ2-3; the match to TRBD2 covers 10 bases. The CDR3 length is 17 residues. With V trimmed by 3 bases and J by 2 bases, 8 bases remained unmatched. Germline CDR1 MGHRA, CDR2 YSYEKL. In DNA form, the CDR3 reads TGCGCCAGCAGCCACGACAAGCGGGGGGGGGACACAGATACGCAGTATTTT. It specifies CASSHDKRGGDTDTQYF.

V usage is TRBV5-4 and J usage is TRBJ1-1; 8 positions agree with TRBD1. The CDR3 covers 14 residues. V was clipped by 4 bases and J by 11 bases; unmatched bases: 13. CDR1 and CDR2 from the germline V gene are SGHNT and YYREEE (reference sequence). CDR3 protein: CASSEDRDFLGAFF. The CDR3 region has the DNA TGTGCCAGCAGCGAGGACAGGGATTTCCTGGGGGCTTTCTTT.

The gene calls are TRBV5-6 and TRBJ1-1; D is perhaps TRBD1 (5 bases). This CDR3 has 14 amino acids. V was shortened by 3 bases and J by 4 bases, with 13 bases between the two germline ends. Germline V gene data show CDR1 as SGHDT and CDR2 as YYEEEE. This chain's CDR3 is CASSSRGKGTEAFF. The CDR3 DNA reads as TGTGCCAGCAGCTCAAGGGGAAAGGGCACTGAAGCTTTCTTT.

The sample holds one count of this clone. The CDR3 DNA reads as TGTGCCAGCGGGGGGACCCCCCTTCTCGGCTACACCTTC. Protein sequence: CASGGTPLLGYTF. The chain joins TRBV7-9 to TRBJ1-2; D possibly corresponds to TRBD1 (5 bases). The CDR3 has 13 residues. Germline-derived CDR1 and CDR2 are SEHNR and FQNEAQ (reference sequence). The V gene lost 8 bases and the J gene lost 8 bases, with 18 bases spanning the gap.

The CDR3 spells CASSHTGTGYEQYF. CDR3 DNA: TGTGCCAGTAGCCACACCGGGACAGGTTACGAGCAGTACTTC. The gene calls are TRBV19 and TRBJ2-7, with 8 nucleotides matching TRBD1. Germline lookup yields CDR1 LNHDA and CDR2 SQIVND (reference sequence). The CDR3 is made up of 14 amino acids. The ends lost 6 bases at V and 4 bases at J; junction bases unmatched: 8. The full variable domain, rest sourced from reference TRBV19 and TRBJ2-7, is DGGITQSPKYLFRKEGQNVTLSCEQNLNHDAMYWYRQDPGQGLRLIYYSQIVNDFQKGDIAEGYSVSREKKESFPLTVTSAQKNPTAFYLCASSHTGTGYEQYFGPGTRLTVT.

This chain uses TRBV9 with TRBJ2-1, with TRBD2 identical over 8 bases. This CDR3 comprises 18 residues. The germline V gene encodes CDR1 SGDLS and CDR2 YYNGEE. J gave up 9 bases and V 2 bases, and 19 bases lay outside the gene matches. As DNA, the CDR3 is TGTGCCAGCAGCGTCCAAAGAGAGGGACTAGACCCCACGGGTGAGCAGTTCTTC. Protein: CASSVQREGLDPTGEQFF.

The chain couples TRBV10-3 to TRBJ2-5; 15 bases are shared with TRBD2. V lost 6 bases to trimming and J lost 6 bases; unmatched junction nucleotides: 8. The CDR3 covers 16 residues. Germline V gene lookup returns CDR1 ENHRY and CDR2 SYGVKD. The DNA of the CDR3 is TGTGCCATCAGAAAAGAGGGACTAGCGGGGGGACAGACCCAGTACTTC. Its translation is CAIRKEGLAGGQTQYF.

In nucleotides, the CDR3 is TGTGCCACCTGGACTCAAACCTACGAGCAGTACTTC. Translating gives CATWTQTYEQYF. The V call is TRBV6-1, the J call TRBJ2-7; TRBD2 is a possible D gene (5 bases). Germline loops: CDR1 MNHNS, CDR2 SASEGT. V shed 10 bases and J shed 2 bases, with 12 bases lying between them. The CDR3 has 12 residues.

The rearrangement links TRBV11-2 to TRBJ2-3; 10 bases fit TRBD1. CDR1 and CDR2 from the germline V gene are SGHAT and FQNNGV. V trimming: 5 bases; J trimming: 4 bases; junction bases outside the gene matches: 9. The CDR3 is 16 amino acids. CDR3 sequence: CASSHSDRGLADTQYF. The CDR3 bases are TGTGCCAGCAGCCATAGCGACAGGGGGCTGGCAGATACGCAGTATTTT.

The CDR3 coding sequence is TGTGCCTGGAGTGTAACGACAACGGAGCAGTACTTC. It yields the protein CAWSVTTTEQYF. This chain links TRBV30 with TRBJ2-7; unclear D gene. The CDR3 covers 12 residues. Germline values: CDR1 GTSNPN, CDR2 SVGIG (reference sequence). V was cut by 0 bases and J by 7 bases, with 10 bases left in between. Full variable domain (remainder filled in from reference TRBV30 and TRBJ2-7): SQTIHQWPATLVQPVGSPLSLECTVEGTSNPNLYWYRQAAGRGLQLLFYSVGIGQISSEVPQNLSASRPQDRQFILSSKKLLLSDSGFYLCAWSVTTTEQYFGPGTRLTVT.

The chain recombines TRBV7-6 with TRBJ2-1; 9 nucleotides match TRBD1. The J segment lost 8 bases and the V segment lost 1 base, leaving 3 bases of the junction unmatched. Germline CDR1 reads SGHVS; CDR2 reads FNYEAQ. CDR3 length equals 14 residues. The CDR3 sequence: CASSLGGTGYEQFF. In DNA, the CDR3 is TGTGCCAGCAGCTTAGGTGGGACAGGGTATGAGCAGTTCTTC. The full variable domain, completed using reference TRBV7-6 and TRBJ2-1, is GAGVSQSPRYKVTKRGQDVALRCDPISGHVSLYWYRQALGQGPEFLTYFNYEAQQDKSGLPNDRFSAERPEGSISTLTIQRTEQRDSAMYRCASSLGGTGYEQFFGPGTRLTVL.

CDR3 coding DNA: TGTGCCAGCAGTGTCCGACAGGGAGCAGATACGCAGTATTTT. Protein product: CASSVRQGADTQYF. The V and J genes are TRBV27 and TRBJ2-3, with 7 bases lining up with TRBD1. After removal of 5 bases from V and 4 bases from J, the junction contained 6 bases not matched to a gene. Germline assignment: CDR1 MNHEY and CDR2 SMNVEV (reference sequence). The CDR3 spans 14 residues.

This chain joins TRBV6-1 and TRBJ2-7; 7 positions match TRBD2. Germline CDR1 MNHNS, CDR2 SASEGT. The ends lost 1 base at V and 2 bases at J; junction bases unmatched: 11. The CDR3 loop spans 17 amino acids. The CDR3 nucleotides are TGTGCCAGCAGTGAAGTGGGAGGGGCTAGCGGTCCCTACGAGCAGTACTTC. Translating it yields CASSEVGGASGPYEQYF.

V usage is TRBV20-1 and J usage is TRBJ2-3; D is undetermined. The CDR3 has 11 amino acids. CDR1 and CDR2 from the germline V gene are DFQATT and SNEGSKA (reference sequence). V lost 6 bases to trimming and J lost 6 bases, with 10 bases between them. The CDR3 nucleotides are TGCAGTGCACATTCGTCTGATACGCAGTATTTT. This translates into CSAHSSDTQYF.